This T cell receptor beta chain emerged from a study of T-cell reconstitution after alpha-beta-depleted transplantation in children (dated by TCRdb to the mid-2010s). Background for the entire study: The study quantitatively tracked T-cell immune reconstitution after TCRalphabeta/CD19-depleted allogeneic hematopoietic cell transplantation in children using TCR repertoire profiling. The paper as a whole reports these results and caveats: The apparently early alphabetaT-cell count recovery about two months after transplant was reportedly dependent on only several hundred rapidly expanded clones derived from non-depleted graft cells. Over the following months the frequencies of hyperexpanded clones went down, and after one year T-cell counts and TCRbeta diversity were mostly credited to newly produced T cells. The high TCRbeta diversity at day 60 in some patients was ascribed to recipient T cells and intrathymic progenitors that had survived conditioning.

This clonotype appeared many times. Its binding antigen is unknown. The record has no base qualities; no much larger clone is one base away. In light of the paper, this sample's treatment or condition label describes: allogeneic hematopoietic cell transplantation with graft depleted of TCRalphabeta T cells and CD19 B cells. The transplant recipients were children given TCRalphabeta/CD19-depleted allogeneic hematopoietic cell grafts. Libraries were built with PCR. Sequencer: Illumina HiSeq 2500. Molecular barcoding was employed in the preparation of TCR libraries, with unique molecular identifiers being used to normalize TCRbeta repertoire quantification. In TCRdb, the public reads were trimmed at Q25 with fastp and aligned with MiXCR, with productive beta chains retained. CDR3 protein sequences are deduplicated, and each keeps its most common genes and DNA. The sample yields around 300,000 distinct CDR3 sequences; 9.5% to 13% were counted once. Around 24% of the sample lies in the top ten.

The TCR comes from a male patient aged 2-15 years who had a stem cell transplant for chronic granulomatous disease, so the T cells may come from the graft donor. This specimen was peripheral blood, taken 180 days after TCRalphabeta/CD19-depleted stem cell transplant.

The sequence in DNA is TGCGCCAGCAGCTTGTCCGGGAGTATTATAGATACGCAGTATTTT. Translation gives CASSLSGSIIDTQYF. The rearranged chain carries TRBV5-1 and TRBJ2-3, with TRBD2 tentatively as D gene (6 bases match). V and J lose 1 base and 5 bases, and a span of 14 bases separates them. The CDR3 contains 15 residues, cysteine and phenylalanine counted. Just the 45-base CDR3 DNA is kept, in frame starting at base 1. From the germline V gene, CDR1 is SGHRS and CDR2 is YFSETQ. The reference TRBV5-1 and TRBJ2-3 proteins fill in what lies around the CDR3, so the full variable domain reads KAGVTQTPRYLIKTRGQQVTLSCSPISGHRSVSWYQQTPGQGLQFLFEYFSETQRNKGNFPGRFSGRQFSNSRSEMNVSTLELGDSALYLCASSLSGSIIDTQYFGPGTRLTVL.